This TCR beta chain is from a study of shared T cell receptors in the human thymus. The length of the CDR3 is 19 residues. V was pared by 2 bases and J by 1 base, with 14 bases of the junction left unmatched. CDR1 is LNHNV, CDR2 YYDKDF, per germline (reference sequence). Clones were sequenced by immunoSEQ multiplex PCR, and TCRdb holds only the in-frame ones, with some missing. The sample lists hundreds of thousands of clones, about 84% occurring once. The same sample was also used in a study of human thymus T cells. This second report adds: The sample donors, healthy Finnish infants, were having corrective surgery for congenital heart defects. Resections that were taken during corrective heart surgery supplied the thymus tissue. Related studies noted strongly shared thymic repertoires across unrelated people.

The chain is built from TRBV15 and TRBJ1-5; 7 bases align to TRBD1. The clonotype was recovered from a boy under three years old with a congenital heart defect. Sequencing input: thymocytes. The CDR3 loop is CATSRYRTGAGGSNQPQHF. CDR3 in DNA: TGTGCCACCAGCAGATATCGCACAGGGGCTGGTGGAAGCAATCAGCCCCAGCATTTT.